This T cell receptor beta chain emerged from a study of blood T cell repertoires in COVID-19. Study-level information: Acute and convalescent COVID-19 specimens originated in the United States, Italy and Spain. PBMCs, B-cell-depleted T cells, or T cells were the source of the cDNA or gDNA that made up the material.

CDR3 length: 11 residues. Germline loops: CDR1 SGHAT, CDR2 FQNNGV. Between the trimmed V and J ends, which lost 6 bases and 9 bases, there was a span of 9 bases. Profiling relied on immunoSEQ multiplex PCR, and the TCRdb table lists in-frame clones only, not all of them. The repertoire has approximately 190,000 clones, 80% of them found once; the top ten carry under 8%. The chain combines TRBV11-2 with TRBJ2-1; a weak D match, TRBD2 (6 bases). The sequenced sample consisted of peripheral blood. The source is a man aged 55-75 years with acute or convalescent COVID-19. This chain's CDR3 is CASRGGPEQFF. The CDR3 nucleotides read TGTGCCAGCAGGGGGGGTCCTGAGCAGTTCTTC.